Following are 22 T cell receptor beta chains from one sample sequenced in a study of shared clonotypes between healthy human individuals. Profiled with immunoSEQ multiplex PCR; TCRdb holds only in-frame clones, not every one. This sample has some 580,000 clones; around 97% occur once, and the top ten carry roughly 0.05%. The specimen sequenced was naive CD4+ T cells sorted from blood. Specified subset: CD45RA+ positively selected. Receptors originate from a woman younger than 45 in good health.

The V and J genes are TRBV10-3 and TRBJ1-2; D gene uncertain. The germline V gene has CDR1 ENHRY and CDR2 SYGVKD. The CDR3 has 14 residues. The ends were cut back, 4 bases at V and 2 bases at J, with 11 bases in the middle. The CDR3 protein is CAISGLGNNYGYTF. Written as DNA, the CDR3 is TGTGCCATCAGTGGGTTAGGGAACAACTATGGCTACACCTTC.

The rearrangement uses TRBV6-5 and TRBJ1-1; 9 positions match TRBD1. V lost 6 bases, J lost 6 bases, and 5 bases stayed unmatched. This CDR3 is built from 13 residues. Germline V gene lookup returns CDR1 MNHEY and CDR2 SVGAGI. In DNA form, the CDR3 reads TGTGCCAGCAGCAGGGACAGGGCCGCTGAAGCTTTCTTT. Encoded protein: CASSRDRAAEAFF.

V and J are TRBV29-1 and TRBJ2-3; D call uncertain. Trimming shortened V by 5 bases and J by 1 base, and 13 bases separated the two germline ends. Germline-derived CDR1 and CDR2 are SQVTM and ANQGSEA. CDR3 length equals 14 residues. Here the CDR3 reads CSVLRRSGTDTQYF. The CDR3 region has the DNA TGCAGCGTTCTCAGGAGATCGGGCACAGATACGCAGTATTTT.

The chain joins TRBV11-2 to TRBJ2-3; weak D call: TRBD2 (5 bases). Germline V gene data show CDR1 as SGHAT and CDR2 as FQNNGV. Between the trimmed V and J ends, which lost 1 base and 2 bases, there was a span of 10 bases. This CDR3 spans 15 amino acids. The CDR3 region is CASSLVGASTDTQYF. The CDR3 nucleotides are TGTGCCAGCAGCTTAGTGGGAGCGTCCACAGATACGCAGTATTTT.

A single count supports this clone. J is TRBJ2-2 and V is TRBV19, with D possibly TRBD1 on 6 matching bases. Deletions cut 7 bases from V and 6 bases from J, with 12 bases between. Germline-derived CDR1 and CDR2 are LNHDA and SQIVND (reference sequence). The CDR3 length is 13 residues. The CDR3: CASKGVWSGELFF. In DNA, the CDR3 is TGTGCCAGTAAGGGGGTTTGGTCCGGGGAGCTGTTTTTT.

V and J are TRBV4-1 and TRBJ2-2; no clear D. Trimming left V 4 bases short and J 6 bases short, with 15 bases between. Germline V CDR1 and CDR2: MGHRA, YSYEKL. The CDR3 is 15 amino acids. The CDR3 spells CASSPPNPGPGELFF. CDR3 coding DNA: TGCGCCAGCAGCCCGCCTAATCCTGGACCCGGGGAGCTGTTTTTT.

The rearrangement joins TRBV19 to TRBJ2-1; the D is unclear. The germline V gene encodes CDR1 LNHDA and CDR2 SQIVND (reference sequence). The length of the CDR3 is 11 residues. V was clipped by 7 bases and J by 8 bases, with 9 bases between them. CDR3: CASKGWDEQFF. Here the CDR3 DNA reads TGTGCCAGTAAAGGGTGGGATGAGCAGTTCTTC.

As regards this clone: At one end, the junction sequence differs from germline, possibly due to a read error. The CDR3 is CASSDSTGNSGYTF. CDR3 sequence (DNA): TGCGCCAGCAGTGATTCAACAGGGAACTCTGGCTACACCTTC. The rearrangement uses TRBV10-2 and TRBJ1-2, with D tentatively TRBD1 (6 bases). Germline lookup yields CDR1 WSHSY and CDR2 SAAADI. This CDR3 has 14 residues.

This sequence joins TRBV19 and TRBJ1-5; 7 positions agree with TRBD1. Germline V gene data show CDR1 as LNHDA and CDR2 as SQIVND (reference sequence). The CDR3 is 15 amino acids. V dropped 3 bases and J dropped 6; count of bases not matched to a gene: 8. The CDR3 sequence: CASSISPGTVQPQHF. CDR3 DNA: TGTGCCAGTAGTATTTCCCCTGGGACAGTTCAGCCCCAGCATTTT.

The rearrangement links TRBV7-8 to TRBJ1-5; 7 bases are shared with TRBD1. Germline values: CDR1 SGHVS, CDR2 FQNEAQ. The J segment lost 0 bases and the V segment lost 3 bases, leaving 2 bases of the junction unmatched. This CDR3 is built from 15 residues. In nucleotides, the CDR3 is TGTGCCAGCAGCTTCTCAGGGGGTAGCAATCAGCCCCAGCATTTT. It translates to CASSFSGGSNQPQHF.

V and J are TRBV6-5 and TRBJ2-7; no definite D call. Trimming removed 2 bases at V and 8 bases at J, with 13 bases between. This CDR3 has 13 residues. Germline assignment: CDR1 MNHEY and CDR2 SVGAGI. CDR3 residues: CASSYAESTKQYF. DNA for the CDR3: TGTGCCAGCAGTTACGCGGAGTCTACGAAGCAGTACTTC.

This chain uses TRBV5-1 with TRBJ2-5; D ambiguous. V was clipped by 3 bases and J by 3 bases, with 6 bases between them. Germline assignment: CDR1 SGHRS and CDR2 YFSETQ. The CDR3 is made up of 12 amino acids. CDR3: CASSYREETQYF. The CDR3 coding sequence is TGCGCCAGCAGCTACCGAGAAGAGACCCAGTACTTC.

CDR3 region: CASSSPGYTYEQYF. In DNA form, the CDR3 reads TGTGCCAGTAGTAGCCCGGGCTACACCTACGAGCAGTACTTC. V is TRBV19 and J is TRBJ2-5; D unresolved. With the DNA end fitting TRBJ2-7 better, the J assignment may be wrong. The CDR3 covers 14 residues. Per the germline V gene, CDR1 is LNHDA and CDR2 is SQIVND (reference sequence).

The chain is built from TRBV28 and TRBJ1-1; D ambiguous. CDR3 length equals 15 residues. Germline-derived CDR1 and CDR2 are MDHEN and SYDVKM. V dropped 4 bases and J dropped 1 base, with 13 bases sitting between them. The CDR3 coding sequence is TGTGCCAGCAGTTCCCCTGTCCCCGAGAACACTGAAGCTTTCTTT. Translation: CASSSPVPENTEAFF.

This clone was seen only a few times. Other DNA sequences of this sample code for an identical CDR3. The V and J genes are TRBV5-1 and TRBJ2-7, with D unresolved. The CDR3 runs 12 residues. Germline V gene sequence: CDR1 SGHRS, CDR2 YFSETQ. V was shortened by 1 base and J by 0 bases, with 2 bases between the two germline ends. CDR3 loop: CASSLSSYEQYF. The CDR3, as DNA: TGCGCCAGCAGCTTGTCCTCCTACGAGCAGTACTTC.

The rearrangement uses TRBV5-4 and TRBJ2-3; TRBD2 aligns across 10 bases. The V and J ends lost 9 bases and 4 bases, in that order; junction bases with no gene match: 11. CDR1 and CDR2 from the germline V gene are SGHNT and YYREEE (reference sequence). The CDR3 covers 15 residues. CDR3 residues: CATFPLAGVPDTQYF. CDR3 sequence (DNA): TGTGCCACCTTCCCCCTAGCGGGGGTCCCAGATACGCAGTATTTT.

This sequence joins TRBV28 and TRBJ1-5; no clear D gene. V was trimmed by 2 bases and J by 1 base, leaving 21 bases between them. Germline assignment: CDR1 MDHEN and CDR2 SYDVKM. This CDR3 is 19 amino acids long. CDR3 loop: CASSLIRVDRAFSNQPQHF. CDR3 bases: TGTGCCAGCAGTTTAATTAGGGTCGATCGAGCATTCAGCAATCAGCCCCAGCATTTT.

V and J are TRBV6-6 and TRBJ1-2; D gene ambiguous. V lost 2 bases and J lost 1, with 5 bases in between. The CDR3 loop spans 13 amino acids. CDR1 MNHNY and CDR2 SVGAGI come from the germline V gene (reference sequence). Here the CDR3 DNA reads TGTGCCAGCAGTTACGGGCGTAACTATGGCTACACCTTC. The encoded protein is CASSYGRNYGYTF.

The rearrangement joins TRBV6-4 to TRBJ2-1, with TRBD1 matching over 9 bases. V trimming: 3 bases; J trimming: 5 bases; junction bases outside the gene matches: 11. CDR3 length equals 17 residues. Germline-derived CDR1 and CDR2 are MRHNA and SNTAGT. CDR3 sequence reads: CASSEYVIGTGNNEQFF. The CDR3 coding sequence is TGTGCCAGCAGTGAGTATGTAATTGGGACAGGGAACAATGAGCAGTTCTTC.

The chain has TRBV30 and TRBJ2-7; D tentatively reads TRBD1 or TRBD2 (5 bases each). The V end was cut by 8 bases, the J end by 2 bases, with 10 bases between. CDR1 is GTSNPN, CDR2 SVGIG, per germline (reference sequence). The CDR3 length is 11 residues. Here the CDR3 DNA reads TGTGCCGGCCGGGGCACCTACGAGCAGTACTTC. It translates to CAGRGTYEQYF.

This chain links TRBV11-3 with TRBJ2-1; a weak D match, TRBD2 (5 bases). Trimming removed 6 bases at V and 7 bases at J, with 13 bases between. The CDR3 is 13 amino acids. Germline-derived CDR1 and CDR2 are SGHNT and YENEEA. The CDR3 here is CASSRRGGNEQFF. CDR3 nucleotides: TGTGCCAGCAGTCGAAGAGGCGGGAATGAGCAGTTCTTC.

The rearrangement joins TRBV10-3 to TRBJ1-3; D gene uncertain. In germline, CDR1 is ENHRY, CDR2 SYGVKD. The CDR3 has 12 residues. Trimming removed 10 bases from V and 0 bases from J, with 7 bases in between. CDR3 region: CASMSSGNTIYF. The CDR3 DNA reads as TGTGCCAGCATGAGCTCTGGAAACACCATATATTTT.